This TCR beta chain was sequenced in a study of T-cell reconstitution after alpha-beta-depleted transplantation in children (TCRdb year 2016). For the study in its entirety: Using TCR repertoire profiling, the study quantitatively followed how T-cell immune reconstitution unfolded in children after TCRalphabeta/CD19-depleted allogeneic hematopoietic cell transplantation.

This clonotype was detected ten times or more. Its antigen remains unidentified. The record has no base qualities; no much larger clone is one base away. The library was produced with PCR. Reads for this sample came from an Illumina HiSeq 2500. Molecular barcoding was employed in the preparation of TCR libraries, with unique molecular identifiers being used to normalize TCRbeta repertoire quantification. The raw public reads went through TCRdb reprocessing: fastp at Q25, MiXCR clone calling, in-frame beta chains kept. Every CDR3 protein is listed once, alongside the most common genes and DNA of its rows. The sample table contains about 690,000 distinct CDR3 sequences; only one count was recorded for roughly 17% of them. Together, the top ten hold over 0.95% of the sample. CDR1 and CDR2 were assigned from the germline V gene (reference sequence) as PRHDT and FYEKMQ. V sheds 5 bases and J sheds 5 bases, leaving 11 bases between their ends. The CDR3 starts with the cysteine, ends with the phenylalanine, and has 13 residues. Only the CDR3 portion is preserved as DNA: 39 bases, with reading frame beginning at the first base.

The sequences come from PBMCs from the stem cell graft donor, collected from the stem cell graft. The rearrangement joined TRBV13 to TRBJ2-3; a confident D gene designation cannot be given. This sequence was found in a human donor who donated a stem cell graft to a child with acute myeloid leukemia. The CDR3 is CASSPPVVDTQYF. The nucleotide sequence reads as follows: TGTGCCAGCAGCCCCCCGGTGGTAGATACGCAGTATTTT.